The 21 T cell receptor beta chains reported below all come from one sample, sequenced in a study of cytomegalovirus exposure and HLA in healthy donors. The study ran its PCR with 60 Vbeta and 13 Jbeta primers. Only in-frame clones appear in the TCRdb table, and some are missing; sequencing was by immunoSEQ multiplex PCR. The repertoire holds 120,000 or so clones, with around 84% as singletons. Sequenced: PBMCs. These TCRs come from a man aged 18-30 years in good health and CMV-seronegative.

The chain combines TRBV2 with TRBJ2-3; TRBD2 might be the D (5 bases). The CDR3 covers 11 residues. In germline, CDR1 is SNHLY, CDR2 FYNNEI. V gave up 7 bases and J gave up 6 bases, with 8 bases separating them. The CDR3 bases are TGTGCCAGCACCTCGGGGGATACGCAGTATTTT. Translated: CASTSGDTQYF.

This chain joins TRBV27 and TRBJ2-1, with a possible D match to TRBD1 (5 bases). Trimming left V 5 bases short and J 1 base short, with 12 bases between. Germline CDR1 reads MNHEY; CDR2 reads SMNVEV (reference sequence). There are 15 residues in the CDR3. Here the CDR3 DNA reads TGTGCCAGCAGTGTTATTGGGGCGTCCTACAATGAGCAGTTCTTC. It encodes CASSVIGASYNEQFF.

This rearrangement joins TRBV7-8 to TRBJ2-1; 11 bases are a match to TRBD2. The CDR3 has 15 amino acids. The V gene end was trimmed by 5 bases and the J gene end by 3 bases; junction bases not matched to a gene: 3. The germline V gene encodes CDR1 SGHVS and CDR2 FQNEAQ. This CDR3 is CASSRSGGVYNEQFF. CDR3 coding DNA: TGTGCCAGCAGCCGTAGCGGGGGGGTCTACAATGAGCAGTTCTTC. Drawing the rest from reference TRBV7-8 and TRBJ2-1, the complete variable domain is GAGVSQSPRYKVAKRGQDVALRCDPISGHVSLFWYQQALGQGPEFLTYFQNEAQLDKSGLPSDRFFAERPEGSVSTLKIQRTQQEDSAVYLCASSRSGGVYNEQFFGPGTRLTVL.

The rearrangement links TRBV4-1 to TRBJ2-1; TRBD2 aligns across 10 bases. Per germline, CDR1 MGHRA and CDR2 YSYEKL. There are 19 residues in the CDR3. V shed 1 base, J shed 6 bases, and the junction held 15 bases outside the gene matches. The CDR3 DNA reads as TGCGCCAGCAGCCAAGGCCTGCTGCGGAGAGCGGGGGGGAGCAATGAGCAGTTCTTC. This gives the protein CASSQGLLRRAGGSNEQFF.

Notes on this clone: The conserved phenylalanine or tryptophan is not found at the CDR3 terminus, so this likely reflects a read error. The rearrangement links TRBV10-3 to TRBJ1-1; 8 nucleotides agree with TRBD1. The CDR3 consists of 13 residues. V lost 10 bases to trimming and J lost 6 bases; unmatched junction nucleotides: 10. Germline lookup yields CDR1 ENHRY and CDR2 SYGVKD. CDR3 amino acids: CATQLETGAEAFL. The DNA for the CDR3 is TGTGCCACCCAGCTGGAGACAGGGGCTGAAGCTTTCCTT.

The chain carries TRBV19 and TRBJ2-1, with 7 bases lining up with TRBD1. The CDR3 extends over 13 amino acids. Looked up from germline, CDR1 is LNHDA and CDR2 is SQIVND (reference sequence). Trimming cost V 5 bases and J 10 bases; bases outside gene matches: 8. DNA for the CDR3: TGTGCCAGTAGTTACGACAGGGTACAGGAGCAGTTCTTC. Translated, it gives CASSYDRVQEQFF. The full variable domain, rest sourced from reference TRBV19 and TRBJ2-1, is DGGITQSPKYLFRKEGQNVTLSCEQNLNHDAMYWYRQDPGQGLRLIYYSQIVNDFQKGDIAEGYSVSREKKESFPLTVTSAQKNPTAFYLCASSYDRVQEQFFGPGTRLTVL.

The gene calls are TRBV5-4 and TRBJ2-5, with D tentatively TRBD2 (5 bases). The CDR3 has 13 residues. V was clipped by 0 bases and J by 4 bases, with 7 bases between them. CDR1 and CDR2 from the germline V gene are SGHNT and YYREEE (reference sequence). The CDR3, as DNA: TGTGCCAGCAGCTTGGGAGGGATAGAGACCCAGTACTTC. It translates to CASSLGGIETQYF.

The V gene is TRBV6-5, the J gene TRBJ2-5; 8 bases align to TRBD2. The CDR3 length is 14 residues. Unmatched junction bases numbered 4, after V lost 2 bases and J lost 5 bases. Looked up from germline, CDR1 is MNHEY and CDR2 is SVGAGI. CDR3 nucleotides: TGTGCCAGCAGTTACGGGGGCGGGGGGGAGACCCAGTACTTC. Amino acids: CASSYGGGGETQYF.

V usage is TRBV6-4 and J usage is TRBJ2-6, with D tentatively TRBD2 (5 bases). V was shortened by 2 bases and J by 0 bases, with 5 bases between the two germline ends. Germline CDR1 reads MRHNA; CDR2 reads SNTAGT. The CDR3 sequence is 15 residues long. As DNA, the CDR3 is TGTGCCAGCAGTGACACTAGCTCTGGGGCCAACGTCCTGACTTTC. It codes for CASSDTSSGANVLTF.

This chain links TRBV7-2 with TRBJ2-2; D may be TRBD2 (6 bases). CDR3 length: 13 amino acids. Trimming left V 5 bases short and J 5 bases short, with 9 bases between. Germline V gene data show CDR1 as SGHTA and CDR2 as FQGNSA. CDR3 nucleotides: TGTGCCAGCAGCCGGGCGGGGACCGGGGAGCTGTTTTTT. This translates into CASSRAGTGELFF.

The V gene is TRBV7-9, the J gene TRBJ1-1, with D unresolved. V dropped 1 base and J dropped 3 bases, with 15 bases sitting between them. CDR3 length equals 16 residues. Per germline, CDR1 SEHNR and CDR2 FQNEAQ (reference sequence). The CDR3 nucleotides are TGTGCCAGCAGCTTAGTTCGAGGAGGAGTTTACACTGAAGCTTTCTTT. Its translation: CASSLVRGGVYTEAFF. Full variable domain (rest looked up from reference TRBV7-9 and TRBJ1-1): DTGVSQNPRHKITKRGQNVTFRCDPISEHNRLYWYRQTLGQGPEFLTYFQNEAQLEKSRLLSDRFSAERPKGSFSTLEIQRTEQGDSAMYLCASSLVRGGVYTEAFFGQGTRLTVV.

The V call is TRBV7-2, the J call TRBJ2-1, with D tentatively TRBD2 (5 bases). Germline lookup yields CDR1 SGHTA and CDR2 FQGNSA. V was pared by 6 bases and J by 7 bases, with 13 bases between. The CDR3 consists of 13 residues. CDR3 sequence (DNA): TGTGCCAGCAGGTCTAATGGGGAGAATGAGCAGTTCTTC. Translated, it gives CASRSNGENEQFF. Filled out from reference TRBV7-2 and TRBJ2-1, the complete variable domain reads GAGVSQSPSNKVTEKGKDVELRCDPISGHTALYWYRQSLGQGLEFLIYFQGNSAPDKSGLPSDRFSAERTGGSVSTLTIQRTQQEDSAVYLCASRSNGENEQFFGPGTRLTVL.

This clone came up a few times. The genes are TRBV5-1 and TRBJ1-5; D may be TRBD1 (6 bases). This CDR3 has 14 amino acids. Trimming pared 9 bases from V and 0 bases from J, leaving 13 bases between. Germline CDR1 and CDR2: SGHRS and YFSETQ. The CDR3 here is CATFQGYSNQPQHF. The CDR3 region has the DNA TGCGCCACATTTCAGGGGTATAGCAATCAGCCCCAGCATTTT.

This sequence joins TRBV10-3 and TRBJ1-2; TRBD1 agrees at 9 bases. CDR3 length: 13 amino acids. The trim removed 6 bases at V and 6 bases at J, leaving 5 bases unmatched. The germline V gene encodes CDR1 ENHRY and CDR2 SYGVKD. CDR3 bases: TGTGCCATCAGCCAGGGGACAGGGAATGGCTACACCTTC. Translated: CAISQGTGNGYTF.

Here the CDR3 reads CASSLGGTYGYTF. Written as DNA, the CDR3 is TGTGCCAGCAGCCTCGGGGGGACCTATGGCTACACCTTC. V gene TRBV7-9 combines with J gene TRBJ1-2, with D tentatively TRBD1 (5 bases). CDR1 is SEHNR, CDR2 FQNEAQ, per germline (reference sequence). The CDR3 totals 13 residues. Trimming stripped 5 bases from V and 4 bases from J, with 11 bases between.

The chain links TRBV6-5 to TRBJ2-1; TRBD1 aligns across 7 bases. Trimming at V came to 11 bases and at J to 6 bases, leaving 7 bases not matched to a gene. Germline-derived CDR1 and CDR2 are MNHEY and SVGAGI. This CDR3 region has 12 residues. The CDR3: CAVRGLANEQFF. The CDR3 DNA follows: TGTGCCGTTAGGGGGCTAGCCAATGAGCAGTTCTTC.

V usage is TRBV11-2 and J usage is TRBJ2-7, with a possible D match to TRBD1 (5 bases). The ends were cut back, 5 bases at V and 2 bases at J, with 13 bases in the middle. The CDR3 contains 14 residues. The germline CDR1 and CDR2 sequences are SGHAT and FQNNGV. The CDR3 sequence is CASSPRRGPYEQYF. As DNA, the CDR3 is TGTGCCAGCAGCCCGCGAAGGGGTCCCTACGAGCAGTACTTC.

The rearrangement links TRBV2 to TRBJ2-7; D uncertain. In germline, CDR1 is SNHLY, CDR2 FYNNEI. The CDR3 contains 12 residues. Trimming removed 3 bases from V and 0 bases from J, with 3 bases in between. CDR3 sequence (DNA): TGTGCCAGCAGTGACAGCTCCTACGAGCAGTACTTC. It codes for CASSDSSYEQYF.

This sequence joins TRBV19 and TRBJ1-2, with 9 bases that match TRBD1. Germline values: CDR1 LNHDA, CDR2 SQIVND (reference sequence). The CDR3 is made up of 17 amino acids. V gave up 5 bases and J gave up 0 bases; unmatched junction bases: 10. As DNA, the CDR3 is TGTGCCAGTAGTCCAGGGACAGGGCGAGGTACTAACTATGGCTACACCTTC. The encoded protein is CASSPGTGRGTNYGYTF.

This CDR3 is CASTREGRPNYGYTF. CDR3 nucleotides: TGTGCCAGTACCCGGGAGGGGCGCCCTAACTATGGCTACACCTTC. The gene calls are TRBV19 and TRBJ1-2; weak D call: TRBD1 (5 bases). Germline V gene data show CDR1 as LNHDA and CDR2 as SQIVND (reference sequence). CDR3 length: 15 residues. V was pared by 7 bases and J by 0 bases, with 15 bases between. The variable domain in full, with the rest retrieved from reference TRBV19 and TRBJ1-2, is DGGITQSPKYLFRKEGQNVTLSCEQNLNHDAMYWYRQDPGQGLRLIYYSQIVNDFQKGDIAEGYSVSREKKESFPLTVTSAQKNPTAFYLCASTREGRPNYGYTFGSGTRLTVV.

J is TRBJ1-6 and V is TRBV5-1; 7 bases are a match to TRBD1. From germline, CDR1 is SGHRS and CDR2 YFSETQ. The CDR3 spans 15 residues. Germline trimming cut 4 bases from V and 9 bases from J; bases unmatched to any gene: 10. As DNA, the CDR3 is TGCGCCAGCAGCGATCGGACAGGACGGACTTCACCCCTCCACTTT. Protein sequence: CASSDRTGRTSPLHF.